The 20 T cell receptor beta chains below were found in one sample sequenced in a study of cytomegalovirus exposure and HLA in healthy donors. The table came from immunoSEQ multiplex PCR; TCRdb's copy has only in-frame clones and leaves some out. This sample has approximately 120,000 clones; roughly nine tenths occur once, and the top ten carry 1.1%. The sequenced sample was PBMCs. Receptor source: a woman aged 18 to 35 in good health and CMV-seronegative.

The chain links TRBV4-1 to TRBJ1-2; D may be TRBD1 (6 bases). CDR1 MGHRA and CDR2 YSYEKL come from the germline V gene. Deletions cut 4 bases from V and 3 bases from J, with 15 bases between. This CDR3 region has 15 residues. The CDR3 DNA reads TGCGCCAGCAGCCCTTCTCCAGGGGCTGACTATGGCTACACCTTC. It codes for CASSPSPGADYGYTF.

The V call is TRBV18, the J call TRBJ1-1; D is undetermined. The V and J ends lost 6 bases and 3 bases respectively, with 14 bases between them. This CDR3 region has 14 residues. Germline loops: CDR1 KGHSH, CDR2 LQKENI. The CDR3 DNA reads as TGTGCCAGCTCGCGACCGACGGAGTACACTGAAGCTTTCTTT. The encoded protein is CASSRPTEYTEAFF.

V gene TRBV19 combines with J gene TRBJ1-5; 7 bases map to TRBD1. V lost 9 bases, J lost 1 base, and 3 bases stayed unmatched. CDR1 is LNHDA, CDR2 SQIVND, per germline (reference sequence). The CDR3 has 13 amino acids. CDR3 nucleotide sequence: TGTGCCAGCTCGGGACAGAGCAATCAGCCCCAGCATTTT. Amino acid sequence: CASSGQSNQPQHF. The variable domain in full, with the rest retrieved from reference TRBV19 and TRBJ1-5, is DGGITQSPKYLFRKEGQNVTLSCEQNLNHDAMYWYRQDPGQGLRLIYYSQIVNDFQKGDIAEGYSVSREKKESFPLTVTSAQKNPTAFYLCASSGQSNQPQHFGDGTRLSIL.

This sequence joins TRBV27 and TRBJ1-2; TRBD1 might be the D (5 bases). Germline CDR1 is MNHEY and CDR2 is SMNVEV (reference sequence). V was shortened by 4 bases and J by 4 bases, with 10 bases between the two germline ends. There are 13 residues in the CDR3. CDR3 sequence reads: CASSYTGRYGYTF. DNA for the CDR3: TGTGCCAGCAGTTATACAGGACGCTATGGCTACACCTTC.

The rearrangement uses TRBV11-3 and TRBJ2-3; 7 bases fit TRBD1. The CDR3 runs 14 residues. V lost 4 bases and J lost 0; bases outside the gene matches: 1. Per germline, CDR1 SGHNT and CDR2 YENEEA. The CDR3 protein is CASSSGQSTDTQYF. The CDR3 coding sequence is TGTGCCAGCAGCTCGGGACAGAGCACAGATACGCAGTATTTT.

The J gene is TRBJ2-7, the V gene TRBV11-2; possibly TRBD2 for D (7 bases). This CDR3 spans 15 amino acids. Trimming removed 1 base from V and 2 bases from J, with 12 bases in between. The germline CDR1 and CDR2 sequences are SGHAT and FQNNGV. DNA of the CDR3: TGTGCCAGCAGCTTAGCCACAGGGACTACCTACGAGCAGTACTTC. Its protein product is CASSLATGTTYEQYF. The full variable domain, completed using reference TRBV11-2 and TRBJ2-7, is EAGVAQSPRYKIIEKRQSVAFWCNPISGHATLYWYQQILGQGPKLLIQFQNNGVVDDSQLPKDRFSAERLKGVDSTLKIQPAKLEDSAVYLCASSLATGTTYEQYFGPGTRLTVT.

The table lists this clone with a count of one. The chain recombines TRBV7-2 with TRBJ2-3; D is unresolved. The CDR3 length is 12 residues. Per germline, CDR1 SGHTA and CDR2 FQGNSA. Trimming pared 6 bases from V and 0 bases from J, leaving 4 bases between. CDR3 amino acids: CASRASTDTQYF. CDR3 nucleotides: TGTGCCAGCAGGGCTAGCACAGATACGCAGTATTTT. Together with reference TRBV7-2 and TRBJ2-3, the CDR3 gives the full variable domain: GAGVSQSPSNKVTEKGKDVELRCDPISGHTALYWYRQSLGQGLEFLIYFQGNSAPDKSGLPSDRFSAERTGGSVSTLTIQRTQQEDSAVYLCASRASTDTQYFGPGTRLTVL.

V and J are TRBV27 and TRBJ2-2; the D gene is possibly TRBD1 (6 bases). From germline, CDR1 is MNHEY and CDR2 SMNVEV (reference sequence). This CDR3 has 18 residues. Trimming left V 7 bases short and J 2 bases short, with 23 bases between. The CDR3 DNA is TGTGCCAGCATTGACCTTGGGACAACAAGACCTAACACCGGGGAGCTGTTTTTT. Translating it yields CASIDLGTTRPNTGELFF.

The chain recombines TRBV5-1 with TRBJ2-4; D unclear. CDR3 length: 15 amino acids. The ends were cut back, 4 bases at V and 0 bases at J, with 11 bases in the middle. Germline lookup yields CDR1 SGHRS and CDR2 YFSETQ. DNA for the CDR3: TGCGCCAGCAGCCCTGCGTCGTTAGCCAAAAACATTCAGTACTTC. It encodes CASSPASLAKNIQYF.

V is TRBV30 and J is TRBJ2-7, with D maybe TRBD1 (6 bases). Trimming took off 3 bases at V and 1 base at J, with 13 bases between the two ends. Germline CDR1 is GTSNPN and CDR2 is SVGIG (reference sequence). This CDR3 contains 14 residues. CDR3 coding DNA: TGTGCCTGGAGCCGGACAGAGAGGTCCTACGAGCAGTACGTC. It specifies CAWSRTERSYEQYV.

This clone is a singleton in its sample. The chain has TRBV28 and TRBJ1-2, with TRBD1 matching over 7 bases. CDR1 is MDHEN, CDR2 SYDVKM, per germline. The CDR3 spans 13 residues. V lost 5 bases, J lost 3 bases, and 3 bases stayed unmatched. CDR3 DNA sequence: TGTGCCAGCAGTACAGGGGTAGACTATGGCTACACCTTC. This gives the protein CASSTGVDYGYTF.

The gene calls are TRBV13 and TRBJ2-7; tentatively, D is TRBD1 (5 bases). This CDR3 is 13 amino acids long. In germline, CDR1 is PRHDT, CDR2 FYEKMQ (reference sequence). Trimming left V 5 bases short and J 1 base short, with 9 bases between. CDR3 protein: CASSAQGSYEQYV. The CDR3 nucleotides read TGTGCCAGCAGCGCTCAGGGATCCTACGAGCAGTACGTC.

The gene calls are TRBV28 and TRBJ2-3; TRBD2 matches 15 bases. This CDR3 region has 16 residues. J lost 14 bases, V lost 3 bases, and 12 bases had no gene match. Germline lookup yields CDR1 MDHEN and CDR2 SYDVKM. CDR3 sequence reads: CASSLSRRTSGGAMYF. Written as DNA, the CDR3 is TGTGCCAGCAGTTTGTCGCGTCGGACTAGCGGGGGGGCAATGTATTTT.

The V call is TRBV7-6, the J call TRBJ2-1; 8 bases align to TRBD2. J gave up 4 bases and V 6 bases, and 5 bases lay outside the gene matches. There are 14 residues in the CDR3. Germline assignment: CDR1 SGHVS and CDR2 FNYEAQ. For the CDR3, the DNA is TGTGCCAGCAGGGAAGGACTAGCTTACAATGAGCAGTTCTTC. It is translated as CASREGLAYNEQFF.

This clone came up a few times. The chain uses TRBV2 and TRBJ2-7; D is unresolved. V lost 1 base and J 4 bases, leaving 8 bases between the germline ends. This CDR3 contains 13 residues. The germline V gene encodes CDR1 SNHLY and CDR2 FYNNEI. The DNA for the CDR3 is TGTGCCAGCAGTGAAGGGGCTACATACGAGCAGTACTTC. Translating gives CASSEGATYEQYF.

This chain joins TRBV10-3 and TRBJ1-6; 10 bases agree with TRBD1. The CDR3 covers 14 residues. Germline V lookup: CDR1 ENHRY, CDR2 SYGVKD. V shed 6 bases, J shed 10 bases, and the junction held 6 bases outside the gene matches. CDR3 residues: CAIRGTGVRSPLHF. Written as DNA, the CDR3 is TGTGCCATCAGAGGGACAGGGGTAAGGTCACCCCTCCACTTT.

The V call is TRBV2, the J call TRBJ2-3; D is unresolved. Germline V gene lookup returns CDR1 SNHLY and CDR2 FYNNEI. V lost 10 bases to trimming and J lost 2 bases, with 13 bases between them. The length of the CDR3 is 13 residues. CDR3 amino acids: CANQRYFTDTQYF. The CDR3, as DNA: TGTGCCAATCAACGGTACTTCACAGATACGCAGTATTTT.

This chain links TRBV7-8 with TRBJ1-5; D is ambiguous. The germline CDR1 and CDR2 sequences are SGHVS and FQNEAQ. Trimming stripped 0 bases from V and 1 base from J, with 7 bases between. There are 15 residues in the CDR3. CDR3 DNA sequence: TGTGCCAGCAGCTTAGCCGGCGGGAGCAATCAGCCCCAGCATTTT. Translating it yields CASSLAGGSNQPQHF.

The genes are TRBV30 and TRBJ1-1; no clear D. The V gene lost 8 bases and the J gene lost 5 bases, with 18 bases spanning the gap. Germline V gene sequence: CDR1 GTSNPN, CDR2 SVGIG (reference sequence). The CDR3 has 13 amino acids. CDR3 coding DNA: TGTGCCGGCAACTCATACACGGAGACTGAAGCTTTCTTT. Translation: CAGNSYTETEAFF.

This chain uses TRBV2 with TRBJ1-5; 7 nucleotides line up with TRBD1. The CDR3 runs 13 residues. The germline gives CDR1 SNHLY, CDR2 FYNNEI. V lost 7 bases, J lost 9 bases, and 9 bases stayed unmatched. This CDR3 reads CASNTGVTSPQHF. CDR3 sequence (DNA): TGTGCCAGCAACACAGGGGTAACTTCGCCCCAGCATTTT.